The 17 T cell receptor beta chains in this list originate from one sample, sequenced in a study of T cell responses to AZD1222 COVID-19 vaccine. Profiling relied on immunoSEQ multiplex PCR, and the TCRdb table lists in-frame clones only, not all of them. The sample has 84,000 or so clones; around 90% are singletons. This material consisted of peripheral blood, taken on day 0 of AZD1222 vaccination. These receptors all stem from an adult in good health.

This chain connects TRBV7-9 to TRBJ2-1; D ambiguous. CDR1 and CDR2 from the germline V gene are SEHNR and FQNEAQ (reference sequence). The CDR3 loop spans 12 amino acids. V lost 8 bases and J lost 5, with 10 bases in between. CDR3 residues: CASRQQNNEQFF. DNA for the CDR3: TGTGCCAGCCGGCAACAGAACAATGAGCAGTTCTTC.

The chain couples TRBV7-8 to TRBJ2-7, with TRBD1 matching over 7 bases. CDR3 length: 15 residues. V gave up 5 bases and J gave up 2 bases; unmatched junction bases: 9. CDR1 is SGHVS, CDR2 FQNEAQ, per germline. The CDR3 spells CASSPLRDSTYEQYF. CDR3 DNA sequence: TGTGCCAGCAGCCCCCTACGGGACAGCACCTACGAGCAGTACTTC. The variable domain in full, completed from reference TRBV7-8 and TRBJ2-7, reads GAGVSQSPRYKVAKRGQDVALRCDPISGHVSLFWYQQALGQGPEFLTYFQNEAQLDKSGLPSDRFFAERPEGSVSTLKIQRTQQEDSAVYLCASSPLRDSTYEQYFGPGTRLTVT.

V and J are TRBV18 and TRBJ1-6, with D possibly matching TRBD1 (5 bases). V lost 8 bases to trimming and J lost 7 bases, with 15 bases between them. Looked up from germline, CDR1 is KGHSH and CDR2 is LQKENI. The length of the CDR3 is 14 residues. CDR3 in amino acids: CASTRDLGNSPLHF. The CDR3 coding sequence is TGTGCCAGCACTCGGGACCTTGGGAATTCACCCCTCCACTTT.

The chain links TRBV6-1 to TRBJ1-1; no clear D. CDR1 and CDR2 from the germline V gene are MNHNS and SASEGT. Trimming pared 2 bases from V and 0 bases from J, leaving 16 bases between. This CDR3 spans 17 amino acids. The chain's CDR3 is CASSETLAGLMNTEAFF. The CDR3 DNA reads as TGTGCCAGCAGTGAAACTTTGGCAGGCCTCATGAACACTGAAGCTTTCTTT.

The J gene is TRBJ1-5, the V gene TRBV3-1 (or the pseudogene TRBV3-2); 9 nucleotides agree with TRBD1. The CDR3 sequence is 14 residues long. The V gene end was trimmed by 9 bases and the J gene end by 5 bases; junction bases not matched to a gene: 8. Looked up from germline, CDR1 is LGHDT and CDR2 is YNNKEL (reference sequence). CDR3 in amino acids: CASGDRVSDQPQHF. DNA for the CDR3: TGTGCCAGTGGGGACAGGGTGAGCGATCAGCCCCAGCATTTT.

In DNA form, the CDR3 reads TGTGCCAGTAGTATTAGGGGTGGGGATACGCAGTATTTT. It codes for CASSIRGGDTQYF. The chain combines TRBV19 with TRBJ2-3; the D gene is possibly TRBD1 (5 bases). V lost 3 bases and J lost 6, with 10 bases in between. This CDR3 comprises 13 residues. CDR1 and CDR2 from the germline V gene are LNHDA and SQIVND (reference sequence).

This clone has just one count. The chain employs TRBV21-1 and TRBJ2-7; the DNA was not compared with TRBD1, the D call given in the table. TRBV21-1 is a documented pseudogene. This CDR3 is 16 amino acids long. DNA of the CDR3: TGTGCCAGCAGCAAAGGTGGAGACAGGGGCTCCTACGAGCAGTACTTC. It translates to CASSKGGDRGSYEQYF.

The V call is TRBV19, the J call TRBJ2-1; perhaps D is TRBD1 or TRBD2 (5 bases each). Trimming cost V 6 bases and J 4 bases, with 13 bases left between them. The CDR3 length is 14 residues. Germline-derived CDR1 and CDR2 are LNHDA and SQIVND (reference sequence). This CDR3 reads CASSHGGTYNEQFF. CDR3 in DNA: TGTGCCAGTAGCCATGGGGGAACTTACAATGAGCAGTTCTTC.

A single count supports this clone. The rearrangement links TRBV19 to TRBJ1-5; 9 bases agree with TRBD1. CDR3 size: 16 residues. Germline-derived CDR1 and CDR2 are LNHDA and SQIVND (reference sequence). The V gene end was trimmed by 4 bases and the J gene end by 2 bases; junction bases not matched to a gene: 6. The CDR3 DNA reads as TGTGCCAGTAGTACACAGGGGGCTTGGGGCAATCAGCCCCAGCATTTT. This translates into CASSTQGAWGNQPQHF.

This clone was seen once. CDR3 in amino acids: CASSLGGVRGTEAFF. CDR3 bases: TGTGCCAGTAGTCTCGGTGGGGTTAGGGGCACTGAAGCTTTCTTT. J is TRBJ1-1 and V is TRBV19, with TRBD1 as a possible D gene (5 bases). V gave up 5 bases and J gave up 4 bases, with 17 bases separating them. This CDR3 has 15 amino acids. Germline CDR1 is LNHDA and CDR2 is SQIVND (reference sequence).

A word on this clone: Relative to the germline gene, one junction end is altered; a read error may explain this. The chain has TRBV9 and TRBJ2-4; D unresolved. The germline gives CDR1 SGDLS, CDR2 YYNGEE. This CDR3 comprises 16 residues. CDR3 sequence reads: CASSVGLPGAKNIQYF. CDR3 bases: TGTGCCAGCAGTGTAGGCCTACCGGGAGCCAAAAACATTCAGTACTTC.

This chain links TRBV19 with TRBJ2-3; 9 nucleotides match TRBD2. The germline CDR1 and CDR2 sequences are LNHDA and SQIVND (reference sequence). The CDR3 has 17 amino acids. The trim removed 5 bases at V and 6 bases at J, leaving 15 bases unmatched. CDR3 loop: CASSPGLAPRGWDTQYF. CDR3 DNA sequence: TGTGCCAGTAGTCCGGGACTAGCTCCTCGGGGGTGGGATACGCAGTATTTT.

The J gene is TRBJ1-4, the V gene TRBV7-2; D is perhaps TRBD1 (6 bases). Between the trimmed V and J ends, which lost 5 bases and 0 bases, there was a span of 10 bases. This CDR3 comprises 15 residues. CDR1 and CDR2 (germline): SGHTA, FQGNSA. CDR3 in DNA: TGTGCCAGCAGCCAAACAGGGCCAACTAATGAAAAACTGTTTTTT. Translated: CASSQTGPTNEKLFF.

The chain uses TRBV12-5 and TRBJ2-1; 13 bases fit TRBD2. Germline CDR1 is LGHNT and CDR2 is FRNRAP. CDR3 length: 18 amino acids. Trimming took 6 bases from V and 0 from J; bases not matched to a gene: 8. The CDR3 sequence is CASGRGLAGVSSYNEQFF. CDR3 sequence (DNA): TGTGCTAGTGGCCGCGGACTAGCGGGGGTAAGCTCCTACAATGAGCAGTTCTTC.

The V gene is TRBV4-2, the J gene TRBJ1-3, with D unclear. The germline V gene has CDR1 LGHNA and CDR2 YNFKEQ. V was shortened by 2 bases and J by 4 bases, with 9 bases between the two germline ends. The CDR3 is 14 amino acids. The CDR3 is CASSQKGNGNTIYF. The CDR3 region has the DNA TGTGCCAGCAGCCAAAAAGGGAACGGAAACACCATATATTTT.

In this sample, this clone turned up a few times. The chain uses TRBV3-1 (or the pseudogene TRBV3-2) and TRBJ1-1; no definite D call. This CDR3 has 12 residues. Germline-derived CDR1 and CDR2 are LGHDT and YNNKEL (reference sequence). Trimming shortened V by 4 bases and J by 6 bases, and 9 bases separated the two germline ends. The CDR3 loop is CASSLRQAEAFF. CDR3 nucleotides: TGTGCCAGCAGCCTACGGCAGGCTGAAGCTTTCTTT.

This chain connects TRBV27 to TRBJ2-2; the D is unclear. The germline CDR1 and CDR2 sequences are MNHEY and SMNVEV (reference sequence). This CDR3 is built from 13 residues. Trimming removed 2 bases from V and 2 bases from J, with 3 bases in between. The CDR3 DNA follows: TGTGCCAGCAGTTTACCTAACACCGGGGAGCTGTTTTTT. Translation gives CASSLPNTGELFF.